This TCR beta chain was recorded in a study of cytomegalovirus exposure and HLA in healthy donors. This PCR relied on a set of 60 Vbeta primers and 13 Jbeta primers. Repertoires were generated with immunoSEQ multiplex PCR, while TCRdb's copy carries only in-frame clones and drops some. Of tens of thousands of clones listed, roughly 80% are singletons. The source is a woman in her thirties or forties in good health and CMV-seronegative. Input material: PBMCs.

Written as DNA, the CDR3 is TGTGCCAGCAGCTCCGGTAACTATGGCTACACCTTC. It is translated as CASSSGNYGYTF. This sequence joins TRBV7-2 and TRBJ1-2, with D unresolved. V shed 4 bases and J shed 1 base, with 4 bases lying between them. The CDR3 is 12 residues long. CDR1 and CDR2 from the germline V gene are SGHTA and FQGNSA.